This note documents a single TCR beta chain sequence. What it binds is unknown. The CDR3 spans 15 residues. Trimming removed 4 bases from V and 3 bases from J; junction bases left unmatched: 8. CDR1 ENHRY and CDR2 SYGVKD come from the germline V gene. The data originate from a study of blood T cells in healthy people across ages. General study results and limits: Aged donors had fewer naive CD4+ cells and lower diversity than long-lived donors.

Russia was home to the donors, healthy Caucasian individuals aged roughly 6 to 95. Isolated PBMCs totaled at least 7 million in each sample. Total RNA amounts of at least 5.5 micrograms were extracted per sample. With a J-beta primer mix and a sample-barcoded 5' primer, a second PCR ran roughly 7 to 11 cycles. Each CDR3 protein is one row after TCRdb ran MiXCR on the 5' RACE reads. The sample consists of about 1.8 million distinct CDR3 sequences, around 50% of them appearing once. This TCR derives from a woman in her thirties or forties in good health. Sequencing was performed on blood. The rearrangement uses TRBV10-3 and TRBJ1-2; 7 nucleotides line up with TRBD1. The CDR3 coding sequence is TGTGCCATCAGTGTGGGAGAGGGGGCAGACTATGGCTACACCTTC. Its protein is CAISVGEGADYGYTF.